The 20 T cell receptor beta chains presented below share a single source sample, sequenced in a study of T-cell memory formation after mild COVID-19. TCRdb re-called the 5' RACE reads through MiXCR, storing one row per CDR3 protein. The data hold more than 300,000 distinct CDR3 sequences, with more than 13% observed a single time. Sequenced sample: PBMCs or a T cell subset sorted from them (not recorded which). Source of these receptors: a man aged 18 to 30 who had mild COVID-19 (a few samples of this study predate the infection). Cell type and time point are not known.

This clonotype has just a few counts. The gene calls are TRBV4-3 and TRBJ2-1, with 10 bases matching TRBD2. Germline CDR1 is LGHNA and CDR2 is YSLEER. V was pared by 0 bases and J by 7 bases, with 15 bases of the junction left unmatched. The CDR3 totals 19 residues. The CDR3 here is CASSQETPQRGGRFNEQFF. In DNA, the CDR3 is TGCGCCAGCAGCCAAGAAACCCCCCAGCGGGGGGGCCGGTTTAATGAGCAGTTCTTC.

This chain uses TRBV12-3 or TRBV12-4 with TRBJ2-5, with D possibly being TRBD1 (5 bases). V lost 3 bases and J lost 2, with 7 bases in between. The CDR3 runs 13 residues. The CDR3 DNA is TGTGCCAGCAGTTTGTACAGGCAAGAGACCCAGTACTTC. As protein: CASSLYRQETQYF.

This clonotype is a singleton in its sample. The chain is built from TRBV5-1 and TRBJ2-1; D might be TRBD1 (7 bases). The length of the CDR3 is 14 residues. Germline CDR1 SGHRS, CDR2 YFSETQ. The germline V and J ends were trimmed by 5 bases and 7 bases, with 16 bases remaining between them. The CDR3 loop reads CASSLPTGTNEQFF. CDR3 coding DNA: TGCGCCAGCAGTTTACCGACAGGGACTAATGAGCAGTTCTTC.

In its sample, this clonotype was seen a few times. This chain links TRBV4-1 with TRBJ1-1, with D maybe TRBD1 (5 bases). Trimming shortened V by 5 bases and J by 5 bases, and 18 bases separated the two germline ends. The CDR3 loop spans 15 amino acids. From germline, CDR1 is MGHRA and CDR2 YSYEKL. The CDR3, as DNA: TGCGCCAGCAGCTCTCCCGAGGGGTCTGGGACTGAAGCTTTCTTT. Its translation is CASSSPEGSGTEAFF.

This clonotype was seen at least ten times. The chain is built from TRBV12-3 or TRBV12-4 and TRBJ2-6; D not resolved. The CDR3 covers 16 residues. V was trimmed by 3 bases and J by 0 bases, leaving 9 bases between them. CDR3 DNA: TGTGCCAGCAGTTTTTTCGCGGTCTCTGGGGCCAACGTCCTGACTTTC. It yields the protein CASSFFAVSGANVLTF.

V and J are TRBV7-2 and TRBJ1-3; no clear D gene. Trimming shortened V by 2 bases and J by 0 bases, and 5 bases separated the two germline ends. Germline-derived CDR1 and CDR2 are SGHTA and FQGNSA. CDR3 size: 14 residues. The CDR3 region has the DNA TGTGCCAGCAGCTTATTCGGCTCTGGAAACACCATATATTTT. This codes for CASSLFGSGNTIYF.

The chain uses TRBV4-2 and TRBJ2-7, with TRBD1 matching 9 bases. The CDR3 is made up of 17 amino acids. After removal of 0 bases from V and 3 bases from J, the junction contained 9 bases not matched to a gene. From germline, CDR1 is LGHNA and CDR2 YNFKEQ. CDR3 amino acids: CASSQENRGQRNYEQYF. The CDR3 bases are TGTGCCAGCAGCCAAGAAAACAGGGGGCAGAGGAACTACGAGCAGTACTTC.

The V call is TRBV6-1, the J call TRBJ2-3, with D unclear. This CDR3 has 15 residues. Trimming left V 3 bases short and J 2 bases short, with 12 bases between. Germline values: CDR1 MNHNS, CDR2 SASEGT. CDR3 residues: CASSDGQAHTDTQYF. The DNA of the CDR3 is TGTGCCAGCAGTGACGGGCAGGCCCACACAGATACGCAGTATTTT.

J is TRBJ2-5 and V is TRBV20-1; 10 bases align to TRBD2. V shed 4 bases and J 4 bases; nucleotides not matched to a gene: 9. The germline V gene has CDR1 DFQATT and CDR2 SNEGSKA (reference sequence). The CDR3 is 15 residues long. CDR3 loop: CSATPPQRGGETQYF. As DNA, the CDR3 is TGCAGTGCTACGCCCCCCCAGCGGGGGGGAGAGACCCAGTACTTC.

J is TRBJ2-3 and V is TRBV11-2; 9 positions match TRBD1. With V trimmed by 0 bases and J by 4 bases, 2 bases remained unmatched. Germline V CDR1 and CDR2: SGHAT, FQNNGV. This CDR3 region has 15 residues. The CDR3 is CASSLEGTGSDTQYF. The CDR3 DNA reads TGTGCCAGCAGCTTAGAAGGGACAGGGTCAGATACGCAGTATTTT.

The V gene is TRBV28, the J gene TRBJ1-1; D is unclear. The germline gives CDR1 MDHEN, CDR2 SYDVKM. The CDR3 spans 10 residues. Trimming left V 5 bases short and J 4 bases short, with 2 bases between. Written as DNA, the CDR3 is TGTGCCAGCAGTATCACTGAAGCTTTCTTT. Its translation is CASSITEAFF.

This chain connects TRBV4-2 to TRBJ2-3; TRBD1 matches 9 bases. The trim removed 2 bases at V and 5 bases at J, leaving 5 bases unmatched. CDR3 length: 15 amino acids. Germline lookup yields CDR1 LGHNA and CDR2 YNFKEQ. CDR3: CASSQKQGARDTQYF. In DNA, the CDR3 is TGTGCCAGCAGCCAAAAACAGGGGGCCAGAGATACGCAGTATTTT.

A few counts support this clonotype. The chain couples TRBV5-4 to TRBJ1-2; 10 bases are a match to TRBD1. CDR1 is SGHNT, CDR2 YYREEE, per germline (reference sequence). J lost 4 bases, V lost 5 bases, and 5 bases had no gene match. The CDR3 spans 14 residues. The CDR3 protein is CASRTGTGVYGYTF. The CDR3, as DNA: TGTGCCAGCAGAACCGGGACAGGGGTCTATGGCTACACCTTC.

The rearrangement uses TRBV28 and TRBJ2-5, with 7 bases aligning to TRBD1. This CDR3 region has 13 residues. Per the germline V gene, CDR1 is MDHEN and CDR2 is SYDVKM. V lost 7 bases, J lost 5 bases, and 7 bases stayed unmatched. The DNA for the CDR3 is TGTGCCAGCACCCGACAGGGTCGGGAGACCCAGTACTTC. It codes for CASTRQGRETQYF.

This clonotype has only a few counts. V is TRBV18 and J is TRBJ1-4; D is unresolved. Germline CDR1 and CDR2: KGHSH and LQKENI. Trimming pared 3 bases from V and 5 bases from J, leaving 13 bases between. There are 15 residues in the CDR3. This CDR3 reads CASSPNDGSNEKLFF. The CDR3 bases are TGTGCCAGCTCACCGAATGACGGATCCAATGAAAAACTGTTTTTT.

This clonotype was recorded a few times. CDR3 coding DNA: TGTGCCAGCAGAACCCCCACTAGCGGGGTATACAATGAGCAGTTCTTC. Translation gives CASRTPTSGVYNEQFF. The chain has TRBV6-5 and TRBJ2-1; 10 bases are a match to TRBD2. Germline CDR1 MNHEY, CDR2 SVGAGI. There are 16 residues in the CDR3. The J segment lost 4 bases and the V segment lost 6 bases, leaving 9 bases of the junction unmatched.

This chain joins TRBV18 and TRBJ2-1, with 10 bases aligning to TRBD2. Germline CDR1 reads KGHSH; CDR2 reads LQKENI. The CDR3 spans 14 residues. Trimming cost V 4 bases and J 6 bases; bases outside gene matches: 3. The CDR3 coding sequence is TGTGCCAGCTCACGGACTAGCGGATTCAATGAGCAGTTCTTC. As protein: CASSRTSGFNEQFF.

The rearrangement joins TRBV10-3 to TRBJ1-5, with D hard to call. Germline CDR1 ENHRY, CDR2 SYGVKD. V was clipped by 2 bases and J by 7 bases, with 9 bases between them. CDR3 length: 13 amino acids. CDR3 in DNA: TGTGCCATCAGTGAGATTCCCGGACAGCCCCAGCATTTT. Protein: CAISEIPGQPQHF.

This clonotype occurred a few times. This rearrangement joins TRBV7-9 to TRBJ2-2, with 8 bases aligning to TRBD2. The length of the CDR3 is 14 residues. Germline V gene lookup returns CDR1 SEHNR and CDR2 FQNEAQ (reference sequence). V lost 4 bases and J lost 6; bases outside the gene matches: 4. CDR3 protein: CASSSAGDAGELFF. The CDR3 DNA reads as TGTGCCAGCAGCTCAGCGGGGGACGCCGGGGAGCTGTTTTTT.

The chain combines TRBV20-1 with TRBJ2-7; D is possibly TRBD1 (6 bases). V was trimmed by 4 bases and J by 0 bases, leaving 10 bases between them. The CDR3 length is 13 residues. CDR1 and CDR2 (germline): DFQATT, SNEGSKA (reference sequence). This CDR3 is CSANRDNSYEQYF. The CDR3, as DNA: TGCAGTGCTAACCGGGACAACTCCTACGAGCAGTACTTC.